Each of the 10 T cell receptor beta chains below was sequenced from the same sample in a study of blood T cell repertoires in COVID-19. Produced via immunoSEQ multiplex PCR; TCRdb's table is partial and in-frame only. This table has tens of thousands of clones, roughly 80% appearing once. Source material: peripheral blood. Receptors were obtained from a young man with COVID-19, enrolled during active disease.

J is TRBJ2-3 and V is TRBV7-2, with unresolved D. The CDR3 has 17 residues. Trimming stripped 2 bases from V and 0 bases from J, with 15 bases between. CDR1 and CDR2 from the germline V gene are SGHTA and FQGNSA. The CDR3: CASSLSLLQFSTDTQYF. CDR3 bases: TGTGCCAGCAGCTTAAGTTTGCTCCAGTTTAGCACAGATACGCAGTATTTT.

CDR3 sequence (DNA): TGTGCCAGCAGTTCCCGCAGGGGTCCCGTCCAAGAGACCCAGTACTTC. Its protein product is CASSSRRGPVQETQYF. This chain uses TRBV27 with TRBJ2-5; perhaps TRBD1 as D (6 bases). V was cut by 4 bases and J by 1 base, with 16 bases left in between. The CDR3 has 16 amino acids. From germline, CDR1 is MNHEY and CDR2 SMNVEV (reference sequence).

V is TRBV7-8 and J is TRBJ1-5, with D possibly matching TRBD1 (6 bases). CDR3 length: 12 residues. V was shortened by 5 bases and J by 11 bases, with 13 bases between the two germline ends. Germline CDR1 reads SGHVS; CDR2 reads FQNEAQ. DNA of the CDR3: TGTGCCAGCAGCCTCCTCAGGGGAGCCCAGCATTTT. Translating it yields CASSLLRGAQHF.

The rearrangement joins TRBV28 to TRBJ1-1; 9 bases are shared with TRBD1. V lost 5 bases and J lost 7; bases outside the gene matches: 5. CDR3 size: 13 residues. Germline-derived CDR1 and CDR2 are MDHEN and SYDVKM. Written as DNA, the CDR3 is TGTGCCAGCAGTACCGGGACAGGGATTGAAGCTTTCTTT. The encoded protein is CASSTGTGIEAFF. The variable domain in full, completed from reference TRBV28 and TRBJ1-1, reads DVKVTQSSRYLVKRTGEKVFLECVQDMDHENMFWYRQDPGLGLRLIYFSYDVKMKEKGDIPEGYSVSREKKERFSLILESASTNQTSMYLCASSTGTGIEAFFGQGTRLTVV.

This rearrangement joins TRBV6-6 to TRBJ2-3; D is unclear. CDR1 and CDR2 from the germline V gene are MNHNY and SVGAGI (reference sequence). The CDR3 is made up of 12 amino acids. Trimming shortened V by 5 bases and J by 4 bases, and 7 bases separated the two germline ends. Here the CDR3 reads CASSPSADTQYF. The CDR3 nucleotides are TGTGCCAGCAGTCCAAGCGCAGATACGCAGTATTTT.

The chain uses TRBV5-4 and TRBJ2-3; 11 bases are shared with TRBD2. Germline V gene sequence: CDR1 SGHNT, CDR2 YYREEE (reference sequence). The trim removed 2 bases at V and 5 bases at J, leaving 10 bases unmatched. The CDR3 extends over 17 amino acids. The CDR3 nucleotides are TGTGCCAGCAGCTTTATAGGGCTAGCGGGAGGAATAGATACGCAGTATTTT. Translation: CASSFIGLAGGIDTQYF.

The chain joins TRBV4-1 to TRBJ2-1; possible D gene TRBD2, 5 bases. The CDR3 is 13 residues long. Trimming left V 5 bases short and J 10 bases short, with 15 bases between. Germline V gene sequence: CDR1 MGHRA, CDR2 YSYEKL. The CDR3 loop is CASSLREGREQFF. CDR3 bases: TGCGCCAGCAGCTTGAGGGAAGGGAGAGAGCAGTTCTTC.

The chain combines TRBV27 with TRBJ2-1; D remains unclear. Germline V lookup: CDR1 MNHEY, CDR2 SMNVEV (reference sequence). The CDR3 is 14 amino acids. Between the trimmed V and J ends, which lost 5 bases and 0 bases, there was a span of 8 bases. The CDR3 DNA reads TGTGCCAGCAGTGTTACGGGCTCCTACAATGAGCAGTTCTTC. As protein: CASSVTGSYNEQFF.

This sequence joins TRBV5-6 and TRBJ1-2; D not resolved. Trimming left V 0 bases short and J 4 bases short, with 4 bases between. The CDR3 is 12 residues long. CDR1 SGHDT and CDR2 YYEEEE come from the germline V gene. The chain's CDR3 is CASSLVSYGYTF. CDR3 DNA: TGTGCCAGCAGCTTGGTATCCTATGGCTACACCTTC. The full variable domain, its missing parts supplied by reference TRBV5-6 and TRBJ1-2, is DAGVTQSPTHLIKTRGQQVTLRCSPKSGHDTVSWYQQALGQGPQFIFQYYEEEERQRGNFPDRFSGHQFPNYSSELNVNALLLGDSALYLCASSLVSYGYTFGSGTRLTVV.

Here the CDR3 DNA reads TGTGCCAGCTCACCTGGGACAGGGGGTACTGGAGACTATGGCTACACCTTC. This translates into CASSPGTGGTGDYGYTF. V is TRBV18 and J is TRBJ1-2; 11 bases fit TRBD1. V lost 3 bases, J lost 3 bases, and 9 bases stayed unmatched. From germline, CDR1 is KGHSH and CDR2 LQKENI. The CDR3 is 17 residues long.